Below are 19 T cell receptor beta chains sequenced from a single sample in a study of blood T cell dynamics during melanoma immunotherapy. The data were produced by immunoSEQ multiplex PCR, yet TCRdb's version contains in-frame clones alone and is incomplete. The data contain 15,000 to 20,000 clones, roughly 93% of them singletons. The time point: week 3, after first cycle of checkpoint inhibitor. The specimen comprised effector memory CD8+ T cells from blood, sampled from a patient treated with checkpoint blockade. The receptors were sampled from a human donor with melanoma.

This chain joins TRBV7-9 and TRBJ1-1; D not resolved. Trimming pared 1 base from V and 3 bases from J, leaving 9 bases between. Germline V lookup: CDR1 SEHNR, CDR2 FQNEAQ (reference sequence). The CDR3 extends over 14 amino acids. Here the CDR3 reads CASSLVVGYTEAFF. For the CDR3, the DNA is TGTGCCAGCAGCTTAGTAGTCGGGTACACTGAAGCTTTCTTT.

J is TRBJ2-7 and V is TRBV6-5; D uncertain. This CDR3 spans 14 amino acids. Per germline, CDR1 MNHEY and CDR2 SVGAGI. V was cut by 0 bases and J by 0 bases, with 6 bases left in between. CDR3 protein: CASSYSPSSYEQYF. CDR3 in DNA: TGTGCCAGCAGTTACTCGCCCTCCTCCTACGAGCAGTACTTC.

This clone has just a few counts. The chain employs TRBV19 and TRBJ1-1; a possible D gene is TRBD1 (5 bases). V was trimmed by 3 bases and J by 1 base, leaving 6 bases between them. The CDR3 consists of 13 residues. Germline V lookup: CDR1 LNHDA, CDR2 SQIVND (reference sequence). The CDR3 sequence is CASSMGRNTEAFF. As DNA, the CDR3 is TGTGCCAGTAGTATGGGGCGGAACACTGAAGCTTTCTTT.

V gene TRBV28 combines with J gene TRBJ1-5; TRBD1 is a possible D gene (6 bases). Germline CDR1 reads MDHEN; CDR2 reads SYDVKM. The V end lost 6 bases, the J end lost 10 bases, and 22 bases lay between the germline ends. The CDR3 has 15 amino acids. CDR3 DNA sequence: TGTGCCAGCAGGTGGCAGGGGCTGAGGAGTAAACCCCAGCATTTT. Translation gives CASRWQGLRSKPQHF. Full variable domain (outside the CDR3, taken from reference TRBV28 and TRBJ1-5): DVKVTQSSRYLVKRTGEKVFLECVQDMDHENMFWYRQDPGLGLRLIYFSYDVKMKEKGDIPEGYSVSREKKERFSLILESASTNQTSMYLCASRWQGLRSKPQHFGDGTRLSIL.

J is TRBJ2-1 and V is TRBV5-6; 7 bases line up with TRBD2. The J segment lost 9 bases and the V segment lost 0 bases, leaving 12 bases of the junction unmatched. The CDR3 runs to 16 residues. Germline V gives CDR1 SGHDT, CDR2 YYEEEE. This chain's CDR3 is CASSLDLAGVGGEQFF. CDR3 sequence (DNA): TGTGCCAGCAGCTTGGATCTGGCGGGAGTTGGGGGTGAGCAGTTCTTC.

The genes are TRBV28 and TRBJ2-7; no clear D. Germline values: CDR1 MDHEN, CDR2 SYDVKM. There are 14 residues in the CDR3. V lost 1 base, J lost 0 bases, and 7 bases lay in between. The CDR3 region has the DNA TGTGCCAGCAGTTTATTCGGCGGCTCCTACGAGCAGTACTTC. Its translation is CASSLFGGSYEQYF. The variable domain in full, completed from reference TRBV28 and TRBJ2-7, reads DVKVTQSSRYLVKRTGEKVFLECVQDMDHENMFWYRQDPGLGLRLIYFSYDVKMKEKGDIPEGYSVSREKKERFSLILESASTNQTSMYLCASSLFGGSYEQYFGPGTRLTVT.

This clone occurred once. V gene TRBV2 combines with J gene TRBJ1-2; a weak D match, TRBD1 (5 bases). Germline lookup yields CDR1 SNHLY and CDR2 FYNNEI. V lost 2 bases, J lost 4 bases, and 14 bases lay in between. This CDR3 has 15 amino acids. The CDR3 here is CASSESGGGVYGYTF. CDR3 nucleotides: TGTGCCAGCAGTGAATCGGGGGGAGGGGTCTATGGCTACACCTTC.

V is TRBV28 and J is TRBJ2-1, with 8 bases that match TRBD2. This CDR3 is built from 16 residues. The V segment lost 8 bases and the J segment 5 bases; nucleotides outside the gene matches: 14. In germline, CDR1 is MDHEN, CDR2 SYDVKM. The CDR3 sequence is CASHKLAALTDNEQFF. CDR3 DNA sequence: TGTGCCAGCCACAAACTAGCGGCTCTTACTGACAATGAGCAGTTCTTC.

Turning to this clone: Other DNA sequences in this specimen translate into the identical CDR3. The chain carries TRBV7-9 and TRBJ2-3, with TRBD2 matching 8 bases. The CDR3 has 16 residues. CDR1 and CDR2 from the germline V gene are SEHNR and FQNEAQ (reference sequence). The V gene end was trimmed by 0 bases and the J gene end by 2 bases; junction bases not matched to a gene: 4. The CDR3 reads CASSLAGRAYTDTQYF. Written as DNA, the CDR3 is TGTGCCAGCAGCTTAGCCGGGAGGGCCTACACAGATACGCAGTATTTT.

This chain joins TRBV6-4 and TRBJ2-1, with D perhaps given as TRBD1 or TRBD2 (5 bases each). The CDR3 covers 14 residues. V shed 6 bases and J shed 6 bases, with 15 bases lying between them. Germline CDR1 and CDR2: MRHNA and SNTAGT. CDR3 DNA: TGTGCCAGCAGCCGTCCCTGGGGGAGCAATGAGCAGTTCTTC. As protein: CASSRPWGSNEQFF.

V and J are TRBV7-7 and TRBJ2-5, with 14 bases aligning to TRBD2. The CDR3 contains 18 residues. The V gene end was trimmed by 0 bases and the J gene end by 4 bases; junction bases not matched to a gene: 7. Germline CDR1 is SSHAT and CDR2 is FNYEAQ (reference sequence). This CDR3 reads CASSLARGGTSGRETQYF. The CDR3 coding sequence is TGTGCCAGCAGCTTAGCGAGGGGTGGGACTAGCGGGAGAGAGACCCAGTACTTC.

The chain links TRBV29-1 to TRBJ2-5; the match to TRBD2 covers 7 bases. Germline CDR1 SQVTM, CDR2 ANQGSEA. CDR3 length: 14 residues. V was pared by 8 bases and J by 2 bases, with 11 bases of the junction left unmatched. This chain's CDR3 is CSPVGTTCQETQYF. The CDR3, as DNA: TGCAGCCCTGTAGGGACTACCTGTCAAGAGACCCAGTACTTC.

The CDR3 loop reads CASTGTEYNEQFF. CDR3 sequence (DNA): TGCGCCAGCACCGGGACAGAGTACAATGAGCAGTTCTTC. This chain joins TRBV5-1 and TRBJ2-1; the match to TRBD1 covers 7 bases. This CDR3 region has 13 residues. Germline V CDR1 and CDR2: SGHRS, YFSETQ. V gave up 6 bases and J gave up 4 bases; unmatched junction bases: 4.

The chain carries TRBV19 and TRBJ2-2; the D is unclear. CDR1 and CDR2 (germline): LNHDA, SQIVND (reference sequence). The CDR3 is 12 residues long. The V gene lost 5 bases and the J gene lost 6 bases, with 7 bases spanning the gap. CDR3 region: CASSGDSGELFF. The CDR3 DNA reads TGTGCCAGTAGTGGGGATTCCGGGGAGCTGTTTTTT.

The genes are TRBV2 and TRBJ1-5; a possible D gene is TRBD1 (5 bases). CDR1 SNHLY and CDR2 FYNNEI come from the germline V gene. V dropped 2 bases and J dropped 3 bases, with 11 bases sitting between them. CDR3 length equals 15 residues. The CDR3 nucleotides are TGTGCCAGCAGTGAACTTAGGGGTATCAATCAGCCCCAGCATTTT. This encodes CASSELRGINQPQHF.

J is TRBJ2-4 and V is TRBV27; a possible D gene is TRBD2 (5 bases). This CDR3 is built from 17 residues. Germline V gene lookup returns CDR1 MNHEY and CDR2 SMNVEV (reference sequence). Trimming took 0 bases from V and 9 from J, leaving 21 bases between them. Written as DNA, the CDR3 is TGTGCCAGCAGTTTATCGAACCGGGAAAGGTCCGCGGGCATTCAGTACTTC. It is translated as CASSLSNRERSAGIQYF.

This sequence joins TRBV28 and TRBJ1-2; D call uncertain. This CDR3 spans 13 amino acids. The V gene's germline CDR1 is MDHEN and CDR2 SYDVKM. The V end was cut by 3 bases, the J end by 5 bases, with 10 bases between. CDR3 in DNA: TGTGCCAGCAGTTTCCCGAACGATTATGGCTACACCTTC. It encodes CASSFPNDYGYTF.

J is TRBJ1-1 and V is TRBV7-9; TRBD1 matches 8 bases. Trimming cost V 3 bases and J 5 bases; bases outside gene matches: 8. This CDR3 is 15 amino acids long. Germline V gene lookup returns CDR1 SEHNR and CDR2 FQNEAQ (reference sequence). CDR3 amino acids: CASSFSGGVRTEAFF. DNA for the CDR3: TGTGCCAGCAGCTTTTCAGGGGGCGTGAGGACTGAAGCTTTCTTT. Combining the CDR3 with reference TRBV7-9 and TRBJ1-1 gives the whole variable domain DTGVSQNPRHKITKRGQNVTFRCDPISEHNRLYWYRQTLGQGPEFLTYFQNEAQLEKSRLLSDRFSAERPKGSFSTLEIQRTEQGDSAMYLCASSFSGGVRTEAFFGQGTRLTVV.

This sequence joins TRBV27 and TRBJ2-3; D call uncertain. The germline CDR1 and CDR2 sequences are MNHEY and SMNVEV (reference sequence). V lost 5 bases, J lost 9 bases, and 9 bases lay in between. The CDR3 is 11 amino acids. The CDR3 sequence: CASSGGQTQYF. CDR3 DNA sequence: TGTGCCAGCAGTGGTGGGCAAACGCAGTATTTT.